These 29 T cell receptor beta chains were all obtained from the same sample, sequenced in a study of blood T cell repertoires in COVID-19. Generated by immunoSEQ multiplex PCR, the TCRdb table keeps only in-frame clones and is missing some. The sample lists 45,000 to 65,000 clones; approximately 85% were seen once. Material: peripheral blood. These receptors were taken from a woman older than 75 with COVID-19, enrolled during active disease.

The chain links TRBV6-5 to TRBJ1-1; weak D call: TRBD1 (5 bases). The ends were cut back, 6 bases at V and 4 bases at J, with 15 bases in the middle. The CDR3 is 14 amino acids. Germline values: CDR1 MNHEY, CDR2 SVGAGI. CDR3 coding DNA: TGTGCCAGCAGACCCCCGATCGGGGGCACTGAAGCTTTCTTT. It yields the protein CASRPPIGGTEAFF.

The chain is built from TRBV28 and TRBJ2-1, with unresolved D. There are 14 residues in the CDR3. CDR1 and CDR2 from the germline V gene are MDHEN and SYDVKM. V gave up 3 bases and J gave up 6 bases, with 12 bases separating them. The CDR3 DNA reads TGTGCCAGCAGTTTCGATCTCCCCGGCAATGAGCAGTTCTTC. This encodes CASSFDLPGNEQFF. The complete variable domain, with remaining parts taken from reference TRBV28 and TRBJ2-1, reads DVKVTQSSRYLVKRTGEKVFLECVQDMDHENMFWYRQDPGLGLRLIYFSYDVKMKEKGDIPEGYSVSREKKERFSLILESASTNQTSMYLCASSFDLPGNEQFFGPGTRLTVL.

This rearrangement joins TRBV19 to TRBJ2-1, with a possible D match to TRBD2 (5 bases). The V gene lost 3 bases and the J gene lost 11 bases, with 11 bases spanning the gap. The germline CDR1 and CDR2 sequences are LNHDA and SQIVND (reference sequence). This CDR3 contains 12 residues. The CDR3 sequence is CASSILRTQQFF. The CDR3 coding sequence is TGTGCCAGTAGTATTCTGCGGACTCAGCAGTTCTTC.

The chain has TRBV3-1 (or the pseudogene TRBV3-2) and TRBJ2-5; D possibly corresponds to TRBD2 (7 bases). Germline-derived CDR1 and CDR2 are LGHDT and YNNKEL (reference sequence). The V end lost 7 bases, the J end lost 4 bases, and 28 bases lay between the germline ends. CDR3 size: 18 residues. The CDR3 is CASNKGGLASGWRETQYF. In DNA, the CDR3 is TGTGCCAGCAACAAGGGGGGGTTGGCTAGCGGTTGGAGAGAGACCCAGTACTTC.

This clone is a singleton in its sample. The chain uses TRBV6-2 or TRBV6-3 and TRBJ2-7, with D maybe TRBD1 (5 bases). The ends were cut back, 0 bases at V and 4 bases at J, with 10 bases in the middle. The CDR3 is 14 residues long. Looked up from germline, CDR1 is MNHEY and CDR2 is SVGEGT. CDR3 nucleotides: TGTGCCAGCAGTTACTCGGGGCAACTTTACGAGCAGTACTTC. This encodes CASSYSGQLYEQYF.

CDR3: CASSLSGGQYEQYF. The CDR3 DNA follows: TGCGCCAGCAGCTTGTCGGGAGGGCAATACGAGCAGTACTTC. V is TRBV5-1 and J is TRBJ2-7; 8 bases agree with TRBD2. The germline V gene encodes CDR1 SGHRS and CDR2 YFSETQ. This CDR3 spans 14 amino acids. V dropped 1 base and J dropped 4; count of bases not matched to a gene: 4.

This clone was seen a few times. The V gene is TRBV6-1, the J gene TRBJ1-6; D might be TRBD1 (6 bases). CDR3 length: 15 residues. Germline V gene sequence: CDR1 MNHNS, CDR2 SASEGT. Deletions cut 2 bases from V and 5 bases from J, with 10 bases between. CDR3 loop: CASSEYRANNSPLHF. The CDR3 DNA is TGTGCCAGCAGTGAATACAGGGCGAATAATTCACCCCTCCACTTT.

The chain uses TRBV28 and TRBJ2-3; no clear D gene. The V end lost 4 bases, the J end lost 5 bases, and 4 bases lay between the germline ends. The germline CDR1 and CDR2 sequences are MDHEN and SYDVKM. The CDR3 totals 11 residues. The CDR3 nucleotides are TGTGCCAGCAGTTCCGTAGATACGCAGTATTTT. It translates to CASSSVDTQYF.

This clone appeared a single time. The V call is TRBV18, the J call TRBJ1-5; D not resolved. Trimming removed 2 bases at V and 4 bases at J, with 12 bases between. This CDR3 comprises 15 residues. Germline V gives CDR1 KGHSH, CDR2 LQKENI. Here the CDR3 DNA reads TGTGCCAGCTCACCAGGTACAATCGAAAATCAGCCCCAGCATTTT. Translated: CASSPGTIENQPQHF.

This clone occurred once. The chain uses TRBV4-2 and TRBJ2-7; 13 nucleotides agree with TRBD2. After removal of 4 bases from V and 7 bases from J, the junction contained 1 base not matched to a gene. The CDR3 extends over 13 amino acids. Per germline, CDR1 LGHNA and CDR2 YNFKEQ. In nucleotides, the CDR3 is TGTGCCAGCAGCCCGGGACTAGCGGGAGAGCAGTACTTC. Translated: CASSPGLAGEQYF.

The chain employs TRBV29-1 and TRBJ2-3, with 11 positions matching TRBD2. The CDR3 runs to 19 residues. Germline CDR1 and CDR2: SQVTM and ANQGSEA. V shed 4 bases and J 0 bases; nucleotides not matched to a gene: 15. As DNA, the CDR3 is TGCAGCGTTGTCCCACATACTAGCGGGAGACCCCCTAGCACAGATACGCAGTATTTT. This gives the protein CSVVPHTSGRPPSTDTQYF.

The chain employs TRBV18 and TRBJ2-4; no firm D call. The CDR3 covers 17 residues. V dropped 3 bases and J dropped 1 base, with 16 bases sitting between them. Germline-derived CDR1 and CDR2 are KGHSH and LQKENI. CDR3 sequence (DNA): TGTGCCAGCTCACCTCTACGTGGCGGCGAGGCCAAAAACATTCAGTACTTC. Its protein product is CASSPLRGGEAKNIQYF.

A single count supports this clone. The rearrangement joins TRBV6-2 or TRBV6-3 to TRBJ1-2; D may be TRBD1 (5 bases). Between the trimmed V and J ends, which lost 5 bases and 0 bases, there was a span of 19 bases. Germline CDR1 is MNHEY and CDR2 is SVGEGT. This CDR3 is built from 17 residues. The CDR3 DNA reads TGTGCCAGCAGTCCCGAAAGGGGAGGAGTTACTAACTATGGCTACACCTTC. It specifies CASSPERGGVTNYGYTF.

The chain recombines TRBV11-3 with TRBJ2-2; 9 bases map to TRBD2. Germline V lookup: CDR1 SGHNT, CDR2 YENEEA. The V and J ends lost 5 bases and 7 bases, in that order; junction bases with no gene match: 11. CDR3 length equals 16 residues. In nucleotides, the CDR3 is TGTGCCAGCAGCCCTGGGCGGGGGGGAAGCGGCGGGGAGCTGTTTTTT. Protein: CASSPGRGGSGGELFF.

This clone has a handful of counts. In nucleotides, the CDR3 is TGTGCCAGCAAGGGACTAGAGGACTACGAGCAGTACTTC. Amino acid sequence: CASKGLEDYEQYF. This chain links TRBV27 with TRBJ2-7; 8 nucleotides line up with TRBD2. Germline values: CDR1 MNHEY, CDR2 SMNVEV (reference sequence). This CDR3 spans 13 amino acids. The V segment lost 7 bases and the J segment 3 bases; nucleotides outside the gene matches: 5.

The V call is TRBV12-3 or TRBV12-4, the J call TRBJ2-1; D is possibly TRBD2 (7 bases). V shed 6 bases and J shed 8 bases, with 11 bases lying between them. This CDR3 spans 12 amino acids. DNA of the CDR3: TGTGCCAGCAGGTGGGGGGGCGATGAGCAGTTCTTC. Translation: CASRWGGDEQFF.

The CDR3 loop is CASSQSDRINQPQHF. As DNA, the CDR3 is TGTGCCAGCAGCCAGTCGGACAGGATTAATCAGCCCCAGCATTTT. The chain recombines TRBV3-1 (or the pseudogene TRBV3-2) with TRBJ1-5; 7 bases are shared with TRBD1. Trimming removed 3 bases from V and 4 bases from J; junction bases left unmatched: 6. The CDR3 is 15 amino acids. CDR1 LGHDT and CDR2 YNNKEL come from the germline V gene (reference sequence).

The chain has TRBV6-5 and TRBJ2-7; TRBD1 matches 10 bases. CDR3 length: 16 residues. The junction had 5 bases not matched to a gene; V was cut back by 2 bases and J by 1 base. Germline V gene sequence: CDR1 MNHEY, CDR2 SVGAGI. CDR3 DNA sequence: TGTGCCAGCAGTTACGGCGGACAGGGGGGTTCCTACGAGCAGTACTTC. Its protein is CASSYGGQGGSYEQYF.

V gene TRBV27 combines with J gene TRBJ1-3, with 7 bases fitting TRBD1. Germline V gives CDR1 MNHEY, CDR2 SMNVEV (reference sequence). This CDR3 is 13 amino acids long. V trimming: 11 bases; J trimming: 2 bases; junction bases outside the gene matches: 6. The CDR3 DNA follows: TGTGCCGGAATTCAGGGGGCTGGAAACACCATATATTTT. This gives the protein CAGIQGAGNTIYF.

The chain employs TRBV4-2 and TRBJ2-3, with D hard to call. V shed 0 bases and J shed 4 bases, with 11 bases lying between them. This CDR3 spans 15 amino acids. The germline gives CDR1 LGHNA, CDR2 YNFKEQ. The CDR3 loop is CASSQEGIAADTQYF. CDR3 sequence (DNA): TGTGCCAGCAGCCAAGAAGGAATAGCAGCAGATACGCAGTATTTT.

This clone was observed a single time. V is TRBV27 and J is TRBJ1-2; weak D call: TRBD1 (6 bases). V was trimmed by 6 bases and J by 8 bases, leaving 13 bases between them. CDR3 length equals 12 residues. CDR1 is MNHEY, CDR2 SMNVEV, per germline (reference sequence). The CDR3 sequence is CASRTGTRGYTF. In nucleotides, the CDR3 is TGTGCCAGCAGGACCGGGACACGAGGCTACACCTTC.

This clone was detected only once. This chain connects TRBV18 to TRBJ2-5; D is uncertain. Germline lookup yields CDR1 KGHSH and CDR2 LQKENI. Between the trimmed V and J ends, which lost 3 bases and 0 bases, there was a span of 5 bases. The CDR3 runs 13 residues. As DNA, the CDR3 is TGTGCCAGCTCACCCCCGTACCAAGAGACCCAGTACTTC. Translated: CASSPPYQETQYF. Full variable domain (outside the CDR3, taken from reference TRBV18 and TRBJ2-5): NAGVMQNPRHLVRRRGQEARLRCSPMKGHSHVYWYRQLPEEGLKFMVYLQKENIIDESGMPKERFSAEFPKEGPSILRIQQVVRGDSAAYFCASSPPYQETQYFGPGTRLLVL.

This chain connects TRBV7-3 to TRBJ2-6, with TRBD1 as a possible D gene (6 bases). This CDR3 region has 15 residues. The germline CDR1 and CDR2 sequences are SGHTA and FQGTGA. The V end lost 5 bases, the J end lost 3 bases, and 11 bases lay between the germline ends. In DNA, the CDR3 is TGTGCCAGCAGCACAACAGGGTTTGGGGCCAACGTCCTGACTTTC. Its translation: CASSTTGFGANVLTF.

The chain employs TRBV4-1 and TRBJ2-3; D unresolved. Looked up from germline, CDR1 is MGHRA and CDR2 is YSYEKL. The CDR3 sequence is 13 residues long. The V and J ends lost 3 bases and 2 bases respectively, with 6 bases between them. The CDR3 nucleotides are TGCGCCAGCAGCCAGACACACACAGATACGCAGTATTTT. It codes for CASSQTHTDTQYF.

The chain joins TRBV27 to TRBJ2-2; 9 positions agree with TRBD1. Germline V lookup: CDR1 MNHEY, CDR2 SMNVEV (reference sequence). The CDR3 contains 17 residues. The J segment lost 1 base and the V segment lost 3 bases, leaving 6 bases of the junction unmatched. The CDR3: CASSFLDRGMNTGELFF. In DNA, the CDR3 is TGTGCCAGCAGTTTTCTCGACAGGGGGATGAACACCGGGGAGCTGTTTTTT.

The J gene is TRBJ1-1, the V gene TRBV14; no firm D call. Germline CDR1 reads SGHDN; CDR2 reads FVKESK. With 6 bases removed from V and 0 bases from J, the gap between germline ends came to 11 bases. The CDR3 length is 14 residues. CDR3: CASSPYYMNTEAFF. The CDR3 bases are TGTGCCAGCAGTCCCTATTATATGAACACTGAAGCTTTCTTT. Variable domain in full (rest from reference TRBV14 and TRBJ1-1): EAGVTQFPSHSVIEKGQTVTLRCDPISGHDNLYWYRRVMGKEIKFLLHFVKESKQDESGMPNNRFLAERTGGTYSTLKVQPAELEDSGVYFCASSPYYMNTEAFFGQGTRLTVV.

The genes are TRBV7-2 and TRBJ2-6; 12 bases line up with TRBD2. In germline, CDR1 is SGHTA, CDR2 FQGNSA. The CDR3 runs 19 residues. V gave up 2 bases and J gave up 2 bases; unmatched junction bases: 7. CDR3 nucleotide sequence: TGTGCCAGCAGCTTACGAACCCTAGCGGGGGGGCCTGGGGCCAACGTCCTGACTTTC. Translation: CASSLRTLAGGPGANVLTF.

This clone was picked up a small number of times. CDR3 coding DNA: TGTGCCAGCAGCACACATGGCTACGAGCAGTACTTC. This gives the protein CASSTHGYEQYF. The chain employs TRBV12-3 or TRBV12-4 and TRBJ2-7; D is unclear. Deletions cut 6 bases from V and 3 bases from J, with 9 bases between. The CDR3 extends over 12 amino acids.

V and J are TRBV7-9 and TRBJ1-2; tentatively, D is TRBD1 (5 bases). The germline gives CDR1 SEHNR, CDR2 FQNEAQ (reference sequence). V was clipped by 0 bases and J by 4 bases, with 6 bases between them. The CDR3 length is 13 residues. CDR3 coding DNA: TGTGCCAGCAGCTTAGCGGGGGGCTATGGCTACACCTTC. This translates into CASSLAGGYGYTF.